One sample yielded the 11 T cell receptor beta chains listed below, sequenced in a study of cytomegalovirus exposure and HLA in healthy donors. Profiling relied on immunoSEQ multiplex PCR, and the TCRdb table lists in-frame clones only, not all of them. The table has 200,000 to 250,000 clones, roughly 91% seen once. The sample taken for sequencing was PBMCs. The receptor source for this set is a woman younger than 30 in good health and CMV-seropositive.

The genes are TRBV7-8 and TRBJ2-1; TRBD2 matches at 11 bases. J was trimmed by 3 bases and V by 5 bases; bases with no gene match: 3. Per the germline V gene, CDR1 is SGHVS and CDR2 is FQNEAQ. CDR3 size: 15 residues. CDR3 sequence: CASSDGTSGYNEQFF. The DNA of the CDR3 is TGTGCCAGCAGCGATGGGACTAGCGGCTACAATGAGCAGTTCTTC.

Here the CDR3 DNA reads TGCGCCAGCAGCCCTCTCGGGAACACCATATATTTT. It encodes CASSPLGNTIYF. The rearrangement links TRBV5-1 to TRBJ1-3; D unresolved. This CDR3 spans 12 amino acids. Germline V CDR1 and CDR2: SGHRS, YFSETQ. V was cut by 4 bases and J by 7 bases, with 9 bases left in between.

This chain uses TRBV19 with TRBJ1-2; D gene ambiguous. This CDR3 has 16 residues. Deletions cut 5 bases from V and 4 bases from J, with 20 bases between. Germline V gene sequence: CDR1 LNHDA, CDR2 SQIVND (reference sequence). CDR3 bases: TGTGCCAGTAGTGTGCCCCTTGAGACGCGGATCTATGGCTACACCTTC. This encodes CASSVPLETRIYGYTF.

The chain couples TRBV5-6 to TRBJ2-5; D remains ambiguous. V lost 3 bases and J lost 1, with 16 bases in between. From germline, CDR1 is SGHDT and CDR2 YYEEEE. There are 16 residues in the CDR3. The CDR3 region is CASSSTRHTIQETQYF. Here the CDR3 DNA reads TGTGCCAGCAGCTCAACTCGACATACGATCCAAGAGACCCAGTACTTC.

The chain uses TRBV4-1 and TRBJ2-5, with D possibly being TRBD1 (7 bases). This CDR3 comprises 12 residues. Per the germline V gene, CDR1 is MGHRA and CDR2 is YSYEKL. V dropped 8 bases and J dropped 5 bases, with 12 bases sitting between them. Written as DNA, the CDR3 is TGCGCCAGCTCAGGGGGGAGCGAGACCCAGTACTTC. This translates into CASSGGSETQYF.

This clone was observed once. This rearrangement joins TRBV27 to TRBJ2-7, with 13 bases identical to TRBD2. Losses at the gene ends were 5 bases for V and 8 bases for J; bases not matched to a gene: 9. This CDR3 is 15 amino acids long. Germline values: CDR1 MNHEY, CDR2 SMNVEV (reference sequence). CDR3 protein: CASSLLLAGGLKQYF. CDR3 sequence (DNA): TGTGCCAGCAGTCTACTACTAGCGGGAGGGCTTAAGCAGTACTTC.

The gene calls are TRBV7-9 and TRBJ1-1; 7 positions agree with TRBD1. After removal of 4 bases from V and 3 bases from J, the junction contained 2 bases not matched to a gene. This CDR3 contains 13 residues. The germline CDR1 and CDR2 sequences are SEHNR and FQNEAQ (reference sequence). The CDR3 is CASSYRGDTEAFF. CDR3 nucleotide sequence: TGTGCCAGCAGCTACAGGGGTGACACTGAAGCTTTCTTT.

CDR3 bases: TGTGCCAGCAGCCCCTCGGTCGGTGCAACTAATGAAAAACTGTTTTTT. Translated, it gives CASSPSVGATNEKLFF. The genes are TRBV4-2 and TRBJ1-4; D gene unclear. The germline gives CDR1 LGHNA, CDR2 YNFKEQ. This CDR3 comprises 16 residues. V was trimmed by 4 bases and J by 0 bases, leaving 12 bases between them.

The chain carries TRBV28 and TRBJ1-5; no firm D call. V was pared by 6 bases and J by 7 bases, with 13 bases between. Germline V gene lookup returns CDR1 MDHEN and CDR2 SYDVKM. CDR3 length: 13 residues. The CDR3 here is CASSPYAGQPQHF. DNA of the CDR3: TGTGCCAGCAGCCCGTATGCGGGGCAGCCCCAGCATTTT.

This clone turned up a few times. The genes are TRBV30 and TRBJ1-2; 9 bases match TRBD1. Losses at the gene ends were 8 bases for V and 7 bases for J; bases not matched to a gene: 11. The CDR3 contains 13 residues. CDR1 and CDR2 from the germline V gene are GTSNPN and SVGIG (reference sequence). DNA for the CDR3: TGTGCCCGGGACAGGGATTCCTCTAGTGGCTACACCTTC. This sequence encodes CARDRDSSSGYTF.

The chain is built from TRBV9 and TRBJ2-7, with D perhaps matching TRBD2 (5 bases). The CDR3 covers 14 residues. Germline CDR1 is SGDLS and CDR2 is YYNGEE. V was shortened by 0 bases and J by 2 bases, with 9 bases between the two germline ends. The CDR3 DNA follows: TGTGCCAGCAGCGTAGGCGAGGGCGCCTACGAGCAGTACTTC. Its protein is CASSVGEGAYEQYF.